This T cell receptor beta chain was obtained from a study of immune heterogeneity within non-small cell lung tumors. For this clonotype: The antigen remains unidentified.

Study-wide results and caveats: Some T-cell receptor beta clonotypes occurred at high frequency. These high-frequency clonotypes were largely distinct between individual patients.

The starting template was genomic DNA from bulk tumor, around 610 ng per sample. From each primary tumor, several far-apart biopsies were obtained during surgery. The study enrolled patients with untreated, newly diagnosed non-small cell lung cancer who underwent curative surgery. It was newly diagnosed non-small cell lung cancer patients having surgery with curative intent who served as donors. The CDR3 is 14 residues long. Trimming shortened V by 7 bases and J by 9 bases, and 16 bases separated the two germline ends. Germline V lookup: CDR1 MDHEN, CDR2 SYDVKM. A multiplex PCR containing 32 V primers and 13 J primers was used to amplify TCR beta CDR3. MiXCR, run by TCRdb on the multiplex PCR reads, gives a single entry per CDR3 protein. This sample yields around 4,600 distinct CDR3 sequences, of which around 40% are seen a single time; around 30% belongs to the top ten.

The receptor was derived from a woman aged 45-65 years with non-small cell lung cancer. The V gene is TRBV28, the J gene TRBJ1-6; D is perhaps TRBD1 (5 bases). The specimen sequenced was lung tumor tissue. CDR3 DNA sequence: TGTGCCAGCATTCCTCCGCTGGGGGGTTCACCCCTCCACTTT. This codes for CASIPPLGGSPLHF.